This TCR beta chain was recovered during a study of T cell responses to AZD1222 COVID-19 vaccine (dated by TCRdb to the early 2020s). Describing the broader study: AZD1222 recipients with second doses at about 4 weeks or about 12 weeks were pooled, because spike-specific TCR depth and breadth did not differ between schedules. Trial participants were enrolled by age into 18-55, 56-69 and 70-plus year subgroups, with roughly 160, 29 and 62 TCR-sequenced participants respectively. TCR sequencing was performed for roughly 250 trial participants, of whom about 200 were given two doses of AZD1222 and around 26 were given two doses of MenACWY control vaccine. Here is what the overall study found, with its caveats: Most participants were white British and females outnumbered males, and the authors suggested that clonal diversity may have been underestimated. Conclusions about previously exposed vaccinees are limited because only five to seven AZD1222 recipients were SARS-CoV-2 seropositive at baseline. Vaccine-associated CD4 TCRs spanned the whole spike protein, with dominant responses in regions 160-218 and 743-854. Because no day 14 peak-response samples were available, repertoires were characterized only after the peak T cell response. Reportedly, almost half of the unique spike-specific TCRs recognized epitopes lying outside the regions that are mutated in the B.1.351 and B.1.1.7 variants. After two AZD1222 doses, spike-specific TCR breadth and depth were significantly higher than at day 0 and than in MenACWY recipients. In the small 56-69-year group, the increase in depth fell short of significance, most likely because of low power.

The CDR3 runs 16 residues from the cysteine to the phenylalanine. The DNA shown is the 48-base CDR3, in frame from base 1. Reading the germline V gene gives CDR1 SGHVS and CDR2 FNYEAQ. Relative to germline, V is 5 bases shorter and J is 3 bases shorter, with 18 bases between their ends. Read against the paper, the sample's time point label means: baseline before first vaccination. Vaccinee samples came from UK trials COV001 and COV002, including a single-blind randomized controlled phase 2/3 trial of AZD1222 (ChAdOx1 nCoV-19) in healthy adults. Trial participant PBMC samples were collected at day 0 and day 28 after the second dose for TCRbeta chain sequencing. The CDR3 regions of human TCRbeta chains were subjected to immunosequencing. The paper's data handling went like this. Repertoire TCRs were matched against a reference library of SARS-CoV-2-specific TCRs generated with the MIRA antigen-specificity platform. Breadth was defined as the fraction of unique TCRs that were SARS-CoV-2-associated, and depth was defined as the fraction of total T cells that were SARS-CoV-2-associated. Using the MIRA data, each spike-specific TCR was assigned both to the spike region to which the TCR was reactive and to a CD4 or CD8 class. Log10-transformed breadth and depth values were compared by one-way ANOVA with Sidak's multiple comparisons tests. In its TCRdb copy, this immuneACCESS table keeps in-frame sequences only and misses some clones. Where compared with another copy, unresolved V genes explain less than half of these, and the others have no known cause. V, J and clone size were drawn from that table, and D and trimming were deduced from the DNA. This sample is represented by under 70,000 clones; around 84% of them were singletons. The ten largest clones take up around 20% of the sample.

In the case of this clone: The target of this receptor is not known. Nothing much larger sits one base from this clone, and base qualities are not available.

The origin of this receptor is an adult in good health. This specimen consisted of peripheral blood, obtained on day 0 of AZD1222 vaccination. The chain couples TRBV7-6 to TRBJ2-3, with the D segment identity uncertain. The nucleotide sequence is TGTGCCAGCAGCCCGTCGTTGGGCATCGGGACAGATACGCAGTATTTT. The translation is CASSPSLGIGTDTQYF.